The 13 T cell receptor beta chains below all came from one sample that was sequenced in a study of blood T cell repertoires in COVID-19. The repertoire was sequenced with immunoSEQ multiplex PCR; TCRdb's copy has only in-frame clones and lacks some. The sample has 250,000 to 300,000 clones, around 86% seen once. Sequences were obtained from peripheral blood. Source of these receptors: a woman in her thirties or forties who had recovered from COVID-19.

There are a few counts of this clone. Within the sample, other DNA sequences also encode this same CDR3. The V gene is TRBV15, the J gene TRBJ1-2; maybe TRBD1 (5 bases). The CDR3 contains 12 residues. The V and J ends lost 1 base and 5 bases respectively, with 5 bases between them. The germline V gene encodes CDR1 LNHNV and CDR2 YYDKDF (reference sequence). The CDR3 DNA follows: TGTGCCACCAGCAGAGCAGGGTATGGCTACACCTTC. Its protein product is CATSRAGYGYTF.

The chain links TRBV3-1 (or the pseudogene TRBV3-2) to TRBJ2-7; TRBD1 matches 8 bases. The germline gives CDR1 LGHDT, CDR2 YNNKEL (reference sequence). The CDR3 contains 15 residues. V dropped 0 bases and J dropped 3; count of bases not matched to a gene: 4. The chain's CDR3 is CASSQDRDRSYEQYF. For the CDR3, the DNA is TGTGCCAGCAGCCAAGATCGGGACAGGAGCTACGAGCAGTACTTC.

The rearrangement links TRBV5-1 to TRBJ1-4; no clear D. The CDR3 contains 14 residues. CDR1 and CDR2 from the germline V gene are SGHRS and YFSETQ. Trimming took off 0 bases at V and 6 bases at J, with 9 bases between the two ends. The CDR3 coding sequence is TGCGCCAGCAGCTTGGTCCCCCAGTATGAAAAACTGTTTTTT. Residues: CASSLVPQYEKLFF.

CDR3 coding DNA: TGTGCCAGCAGCTTAGCCCCAACAGGGACCCACCCGGGGGGCTACACCTTC. Translation: CASSLAPTGTHPGGYTF. The chain uses TRBV7-8 and TRBJ1-2, with D perhaps matching TRBD1 (6 bases). From germline, CDR1 is SGHVS and CDR2 FQNEAQ. V was pared by 0 bases and J by 8 bases, with 22 bases between. The CDR3 loop spans 17 amino acids.

This clone was seen a few times. V and J are TRBV11-3 and TRBJ1-3; 7 bases fit TRBD1. V shed 5 bases, J shed 4 bases, and the junction held 2 bases outside the gene matches. There are 13 residues in the CDR3. CDR1 is SGHNT and CDR2 is YENEEA in the germline V gene. As DNA, the CDR3 is TGTGCCAGCAGCCGGGACAGAGGAAACACCATATATTTT. Translated: CASSRDRGNTIYF.

This clone was seen many times. This chain links TRBV27 with TRBJ1-1, with a weak D call TRBD1 (6 bases). The CDR3 length is 15 residues. Per the germline V gene, CDR1 is MNHEY and CDR2 is SMNVEV (reference sequence). Trimming left V 6 bases short and J 4 bases short, with 18 bases between. CDR3 sequence: CASSRSTGRSTEAFF. As DNA, the CDR3 is TGTGCCAGCAGCCGTAGTACAGGGCGGAGCACTGAAGCTTTCTTT.

The chain joins TRBV28 to TRBJ1-1; 7 bases map to TRBD1. This CDR3 region has 15 residues. CDR1 and CDR2 from the germline V gene are MDHEN and SYDVKM. With 4 bases clipped from V and 7 bases from J, the junction kept 12 bases outside the gene matches. CDR3 amino acids: CASSWSRAGTDEAFF. As DNA, the CDR3 is TGTGCCAGCAGTTGGTCCAGGGCCGGGACAGATGAAGCTTTCTTT.

The rearrangement links TRBV6-2 or TRBV6-3 to TRBJ2-3; TRBD2 agrees at 7 bases. The CDR3 consists of 14 residues. In germline, CDR1 is MNHEY, CDR2 SVGEGT. V trimming: 4 bases; J trimming: 2 bases; junction bases outside the gene matches: 3. CDR3 DNA: TGTGCCAGCAGTTTCCGGGACTACACAGATACGCAGTATTTT. Amino acid sequence: CASSFRDYTDTQYF.

This rearrangement joins TRBV4-3 to TRBJ1-1, with TRBD1 matching 10 bases. Germline V gives CDR1 LGHNA, CDR2 YSLEER. This CDR3 region has 15 residues. J lost 3 bases, V lost 3 bases, and 4 bases had no gene match. The CDR3 coding sequence is TGCGCCAGCAGCCAGGGCGGGACAGGGGACACTGAAGCTTTCTTT. Its translation: CASSQGGTGDTEAFF.

The rearrangement links TRBV9 to TRBJ2-3; possibly TRBD1 for D (6 bases). Looked up from germline, CDR1 is SGDLS and CDR2 is YYNGEE. CDR3 length equals 15 residues. Trimming pared 4 bases from V and 3 bases from J, leaving 15 bases between. This CDR3 is CASSPHSRGTDTQYF. In nucleotides, the CDR3 is TGTGCCAGCAGCCCTCACTCAAGGGGGACAGATACGCAGTATTTT.

This sequence joins TRBV4-3 and TRBJ2-7; TRBD1 matches 7 bases. Losses at the gene ends were 3 bases for V and 3 bases for J; bases not matched to a gene: 11. Looked up from germline, CDR1 is LGHNA and CDR2 is YSLEER. The CDR3 has 16 residues. The CDR3 loop reads CASSHLLGTANYEQYF. In DNA, the CDR3 is TGCGCCAGCAGCCACCTACTAGGGACAGCCAACTACGAGCAGTACTTC.

J is TRBJ2-1 and V is TRBV14; 8 nucleotides agree with TRBD1. The CDR3 spans 17 residues. The V and J ends lost 2 bases and 9 bases, in that order; junction bases with no gene match: 15. CDR1 is SGHDN, CDR2 FVKESK, per germline. The CDR3 loop is CASSQTVDRAQGLEQFF. The CDR3 DNA follows: TGTGCCAGCAGCCAAACCGTGGACAGGGCCCAGGGTCTTGAGCAGTTCTTC.

V is TRBV12-5 and J is TRBJ2-5; D might be TRBD2 (5 bases). The V gene's germline CDR1 is LGHNT and CDR2 FRNRAP. The CDR3 extends over 13 amino acids. V shed 2 bases and J shed 4 bases, with 8 bases lying between them. The CDR3 region has the DNA TGTGCTAGTGGTTTGAGCCGGGGAGAGACCCAGTACTTC. Amino acids: CASGLSRGETQYF.